These 24 T cell receptor beta chains were sequenced from one sample in a study of molecular identifiers for immune sequencing clone quantification. MiXCR was run by TCRdb on the PCR reads, yielding one entry per CDR3 protein. The sample comprises some 680,000 distinct CDR3 sequences, 25% of which are singletons, and about 0.8% rests with the top ten. Sequencing was done on a sample of naive CD8+ T cells from blood, with Jurkat cell RNA spiked in. The subset denotes: FACS-sorted CD8+CD4-CCR7+CD45RA+ naive T cells. These receptor sequences come from a human donor in good health. Some libraries in this study had Jurkat cell RNA spiked in.

This chain joins TRBV12-3 or TRBV12-4 and TRBJ2-7; D uncertain. The CDR3 extends over 11 amino acids. V lost 4 bases, J lost 6 bases, and 7 bases lay in between. The CDR3: CASSYRAEQYF. The DNA for the CDR3 is TGTGCCAGCAGTTATCGGGCCGAGCAGTACTTC.

This clonotype turned up a few times. This rearrangement joins TRBV7-8 to TRBJ1-1; D is perhaps TRBD1 (6 bases). Between the trimmed V and J ends, which lost 4 bases and 3 bases, there was a span of 12 bases. The CDR3 totals 14 residues. The germline V gene encodes CDR1 SGHVS and CDR2 FQNEAQ. The CDR3 reads CASSSETGYTEAFF. For the CDR3, the DNA is TGTGCCAGCAGCTCGGAAACAGGGTACACTGAAGCTTTCTTT. Looking up the rest from reference TRBV7-8 and TRBJ1-1 gives the full variable domain: GAGVSQSPRYKVAKRGQDVALRCDPISGHVSLFWYQQALGQGPEFLTYFQNEAQLDKSGLPSDRFFAERPEGSVSTLKIQRTQQEDSAVYLCASSSETGYTEAFFGQGTRLTVV.

The table lists this clonotype with a few counts. The V call is TRBV18, the J call TRBJ2-3, with no clear D. The CDR3 contains 16 residues. The V end lost 6 bases, the J end lost 1 base, and 17 bases lay between the germline ends. The germline CDR1 and CDR2 sequences are KGHSH and LQKENI. The CDR3 bases are TGTGCCAGCTCCCAAATCCAATACGGCCGCACAGATACGCAGTATTTT. Amino acids: CASSQIQYGRTDTQYF.

In this sample, this clonotype turned up many times. The chain combines TRBV7-9 with TRBJ1-1; D is undetermined. The CDR3 covers 14 residues. V lost 0 bases, J lost 1 base, and 6 bases lay in between. Looked up from germline, CDR1 is SEHNR and CDR2 is FQNEAQ (reference sequence). The DNA of the CDR3 is TGTGCCAGCAGCTTAGCTCGGCCGAACACTGAAGCTTTCTTT. As protein: CASSLARPNTEAFF.

With regard to this clonotype: Being one base from a much bigger clone, this may be a read error. In this CDR3 the conserved last residue, phenylalanine or tryptophan, is missing, so a read error is likely. The rearrangement uses TRBV20-1 and TRBJ2-7; 9 bases line up with TRBD2. Germline V gene sequence: CDR1 DFQATT, CDR2 SNEGSKA (reference sequence). With 0 bases clipped from V and 5 bases from J, the junction kept 11 bases outside the gene matches. The CDR3 extends over 16 amino acids. The CDR3 DNA reads TGCAGTGCTAGAGATTTGGGACTAGCCCTTGACGACGAGCAGTACTCC. It yields the protein CSARDLGLALDDEQYS.

This clonotype was observed at least ten times. V is TRBV16 and J is TRBJ2-7; D unresolved. Germline V gene data show CDR1 as KGHSY and CDR2 as FQNENV. The CDR3 covers 13 residues. Trimming removed 0 bases from V and 5 bases from J, with 8 bases in between. Written as DNA, the CDR3 is TGTGCCAGCAGCCAATCAAACCCGGACGAGCAGTACTTC. Its protein is CASSQSNPDEQYF.

This clonotype was observed a few times. A read error may be the cause here, since a much bigger clone is one base away. The chain couples TRBV6-2 or TRBV6-3 to TRBJ2-7; unclear D gene. CDR1 and CDR2 from the germline V gene are MNHEY and SVGEGT. This CDR3 is 11 amino acids long. The CDR3 reads CARSSVGEQYF. The CDR3 bases are TGTGCCCGCAGTTCGGTTGGGGAGCAGTACTTC.

This clonotype came up a few times. The chain has TRBV5-6 and TRBJ1-1; 10 nucleotides agree with TRBD1. Per germline, CDR1 SGHDT and CDR2 YYEEEE. CDR3 length equals 15 residues. V gave up 3 bases and J gave up 4 bases; unmatched junction bases: 6. The CDR3 reads CASSWDRGVGTEAFF. The CDR3, as DNA: TGTGCCAGCAGCTGGGACAGGGGTGTAGGCACTGAAGCTTTCTTT.

The gene calls are TRBV4-1 and TRBJ1-1; D may be TRBD1 (6 bases). Trimming cost V 4 bases and J 1 base, with 10 bases left between them. This CDR3 contains 14 residues. The germline V gene encodes CDR1 MGHRA and CDR2 YSYEKL. The CDR3 is CASSPRGPNTEAFF. The CDR3 coding sequence is TGCGCCAGCAGCCCGCGGGGGCCGAACACTGAAGCTTTCTTT.

The rearrangement links TRBV20-1 to TRBJ2-7; TRBD2 might be the D (6 bases). V gave up 0 bases and J gave up 2 bases, with 14 bases separating them. Per germline, CDR1 DFQATT and CDR2 SNEGSKA (reference sequence). The CDR3 extends over 15 amino acids. Here the CDR3 DNA reads TGCAGTGCTAGAGATTTCCTAGCGCAAGCCTACGAGCAGTACTTC. Residues: CSARDFLAQAYEQYF.

This clonotype was seen ten or more times. The DNA of the CDR3 is TGTGCCAGCAGGGACAGAGCGAACACCGGGGAGCTGTTTTTT. This gives the protein CASRDRANTGELFF. The V gene is TRBV21-1, the J gene TRBJ2-2; the table's D call, TRBD1, was not checked against the DNA. TRBV21-1 is a documented pseudogene. The CDR3 contains 14 residues.

The DNA of the CDR3 is TGCGCCAGCAGCTTAGAAACAGGGGCCGCCGCAGCGGCCCAGTACTTC. This sequence encodes CASSLETGAAAAAQYF. The V gene is TRBV5-1, the J gene TRBJ2-5, with TRBD1 matching over 7 bases. This CDR3 region has 16 residues. Per the germline V gene, CDR1 is SGHRS and CDR2 is YFSETQ. V lost 2 bases and J lost 9; bases outside the gene matches: 16.

This clonotype was detected ten times or more. V and J are TRBV7-6 and TRBJ2-7; TRBD1 agrees at 8 bases. There are 15 residues in the CDR3. CDR1 is SGHVS, CDR2 FNYEAQ, per germline. V shed 3 bases and J 2 bases; nucleotides not matched to a gene: 6. The CDR3 coding sequence is TGTGCCAGCAGCTTGTCCGGGACAGGTGCCTACGAGCAGTACTTC. Its protein is CASSLSGTGAYEQYF.

Worth noting for this clonotype: A much larger clone sits a single nucleotide away, making a read error possible. The CDR3 protein is CASSQDRSSSGTLYF. The CDR3 DNA follows: TGCGCCAGCAGCCAAGATCGCTCTAGCTCGGGGACCCTGTACTTC. The chain uses TRBV4-3 and TRBJ2-5; D is tentatively TRBD1 or TRBD2 (5 bases each). Germline CDR1 reads LGHNA; CDR2 reads YSLEER. This CDR3 is built from 15 residues.

In its sample, this clonotype was seen many times. CDR3 coding DNA: TGCAGTGCTAGAGTTTGGGGGCCCTCAGGCGAGCAGTACTTC. Translation gives CSARVWGPSGEQYF. The V gene is TRBV20-1, the J gene TRBJ2-7, with D perhaps TRBD1 (6 bases). Looked up from germline, CDR1 is DFQATT and CDR2 is SNEGSKA (reference sequence). The CDR3 spans 14 residues. Trimming left V 1 base short and J 6 bases short, with 16 bases between.

The J gene is TRBJ1-2, the V gene TRBV14; D ambiguous. CDR3 length: 15 amino acids. V was trimmed by 4 bases and J by 3 bases, leaving 15 bases between them. Per germline, CDR1 SGHDN and CDR2 FVKESK. The chain's CDR3 is CASSPGREGYYGYTF. The CDR3 DNA is TGTGCCAGCAGCCCTGGACGGGAGGGCTACTATGGCTACACCTTC.

V gene TRBV2 combines with J gene TRBJ2-1; D gene unclear. This CDR3 contains 9 residues. Germline V CDR1 and CDR2: SNHLY, FYNNEI. Trimming shortened V by 3 bases and J by 10 bases, and 1 base separated the two germline ends. The DNA of the CDR3 is TGTGCCAGCAGTGACGAGCAGTTCTTC. Protein product: CASSDEQFF.

This clonotype was detected ten times or more. The rearrangement uses TRBV7-9 and TRBJ2-7; D is perhaps TRBD1 (6 bases). CDR3 length: 13 residues. From germline, CDR1 is SEHNR and CDR2 FQNEAQ (reference sequence). The V and J ends lost 4 bases and 3 bases respectively, with 10 bases between them. CDR3 sequence (DNA): TGTGCCAGCAGCTGGGACACCTACTACGAGCAGTACTTC. The encoded protein is CASSWDTYYEQYF.

This clonotype occurred many times. The genes are TRBV4-2 and TRBJ2-5, with D hard to call. CDR3 length equals 16 residues. Trimming shortened V by 0 bases and J by 1 base, and 12 bases separated the two germline ends. Germline CDR1 and CDR2: LGHNA and YNFKEQ. This chain's CDR3 is CASSQEFSRFQETQYF. The DNA for the CDR3 is TGTGCCAGCAGCCAAGAATTTAGCAGATTCCAAGAGACCCAGTACTTC.

Worth noting for this clonotype: The junction shows a germline mismatch at one end, possibly a read error. This chain joins TRBV7-9 and TRBJ1-5; D is unresolved. Germline V gene data show CDR1 as SEHNR and CDR2 as FQNEAQ (reference sequence). CDR3 size: 13 residues. The CDR3 here is CASSLAGNQPHHF. In nucleotides, the CDR3 is TGTGCCAGCAGCTTAGCGGGGAATCAGCCCCACCATTTT.

This clonotype came up a few times. This chain joins TRBV24-1 and TRBJ2-3, with TRBD1 identical over 8 bases. The CDR3 runs 19 residues. CDR1 KGHDR and CDR2 SFDVKD come from the germline V gene. V lost 2 bases to trimming and J lost 2 bases; unmatched junction nucleotides: 14. DNA of the CDR3: TGTGCCACCAGTGATTCACCAGGGGGCACCCCCTTTTTCACAGATACGCAGTATTTT. Its translation is CATSDSPGGTPFFTDTQYF.

V is TRBV27 and J is TRBJ2-1, with 12 bases lining up with TRBD2. CDR3 length: 17 amino acids. With V trimmed by 6 bases and J by 6 bases, 12 bases remained unmatched. The germline CDR1 and CDR2 sequences are MNHEY and SMNVEV (reference sequence). The CDR3 region has the DNA TGTGCCAGCAGCCCTATTGTACTAGCGGGGGGCGGCAATGAGCAGTTCTTC. It encodes CASSPIVLAGGGNEQFF.

This clonotype has a count of ten or more. This chain joins TRBV7-9 and TRBJ1-1; maybe TRBD1 (6 bases). This CDR3 is built from 15 residues. The V end lost 5 bases, the J end lost 5 bases, and 18 bases lay between the germline ends. CDR1 SEHNR and CDR2 FQNEAQ come from the germline V gene (reference sequence). DNA of the CDR3: TGTGCCAGCAGCCGCCCCAGGACAGAGGGGACTGAAGCTTTCTTT. This translates into CASSRPRTEGTEAFF.

A few counts support this clonotype. V usage is TRBV4-3 and J usage is TRBJ2-7; possible D gene TRBD2, 7 bases. Germline CDR1 and CDR2: LGHNA and YSLEER. Between the trimmed V and J ends, which lost 0 bases and 4 bases, there was a span of 22 bases. The CDR3 length is 18 residues. CDR3 sequence (DNA): TGCGCCAGCAGCCAAGATAGGGCGGGGGCCGATGTGACTTACGAGCAGTACTTC. Translated, it gives CASSQDRAGADVTYEQYF.